Shown below are 5 T cell receptor beta chains from a single sample sequenced in a study of T cell changes during pregnancy in multiple sclerosis. Generated by immunoSEQ multiplex PCR, the TCRdb table keeps only in-frame clones and is missing some. This sample carries tens of thousands of clones, about 92% of them seen once, and the ten largest clones take roughly 5%. Specimen: CD8+ T cells from peripheral blood mononuclear cells, collected in the third trimester of pregnancy. These receptors were obtained from a female donor with multiple sclerosis, enrolled in a pregnancy study.

The chain links TRBV5-6 to TRBJ2-1; 7 bases are shared with TRBD1. Trimming at V came to 3 bases and at J to 7 bases, leaving 7 bases not matched to a gene. There are 14 residues in the CDR3. Germline CDR1 and CDR2: SGHDT and YYEEEE. CDR3: CASSWTGEGNEQFF. For the CDR3, the DNA is TGTGCCAGCAGCTGGACAGGAGAGGGAAATGAGCAGTTCTTC.

V usage is TRBV9 and J usage is TRBJ2-3, with D perhaps TRBD1 (6 bases). Looked up from germline, CDR1 is SGDLS and CDR2 is YYNGEE. With 0 bases removed from V and 4 bases from J, the gap between germline ends came to 12 bases. The CDR3 covers 15 residues. The CDR3 region is CASSVAGTMADTQYF. CDR3 nucleotide sequence: TGTGCCAGCAGCGTAGCTGGGACAATGGCAGATACGCAGTATTTT. The whole variable domain, filled in from reference TRBV9 and TRBJ2-3, reads DSGVTQTPKHLITATGQRVTLRCSPRSGDLSVYWYQQSLDQGLQFLIQYYNGEERAKGNILERFSAQQFPDLHSELNLSSLELGDSALYFCASSVAGTMADTQYFGPGTRLTVL.

The genes are TRBV27 and TRBJ2-2, with 10 bases that match TRBD2. Germline values: CDR1 MNHEY, CDR2 SMNVEV (reference sequence). V shed 8 bases, J shed 4 bases, and the junction held 13 bases outside the gene matches. The CDR3 extends over 17 amino acids. The CDR3 reads CASGGLAELSGTGELFF. Here the CDR3 DNA reads TGTGCCAGCGGCGGACTAGCGGAATTATCCGGCACCGGGGAGCTGTTTTTT.

CDR3 protein: CASSTHSLSEQFF. The CDR3 nucleotides are TGTGCCAGTAGTACGCACAGTCTCAGTGAGCAGTTCTTC. The J gene is TRBJ2-1, the V gene TRBV19; D is unresolved. Looked up from germline, CDR1 is LNHDA and CDR2 is SQIVND (reference sequence). V shed 4 bases and J shed 9 bases, with 13 bases lying between them. This CDR3 is built from 13 residues.

The chain uses TRBV4-2 and TRBJ2-1; 12 bases map to TRBD2. The length of the CDR3 is 14 residues. Germline CDR1 is LGHNA and CDR2 is YNFKEQ. With 3 bases clipped from V and 6 bases from J, the junction kept 0 bases outside the gene matches. CDR3: CASSQGLAGNEQFF. CDR3 DNA: TGTGCCAGCAGCCAGGGACTAGCGGGCAATGAGCAGTTCTTC.